Below are 10 T cell receptor beta chains sequenced from a single sample in a study of blood T cell repertoires in COVID-19 (TCRdb year 2020). The method was the immunoSEQ multiplex PCR assay. In its TCRdb copy, this immuneACCESS table keeps in-frame sequences only and misses some clones. Where compared with another copy, unresolved V genes explain less than half of these, and the others have no known cause. The sample table contains hundreds of thousands of clones; only one count was recorded for approximately 90% of them. The ten most abundant clones make up roughly 3.4% of the sample. Specimen: peripheral blood. The receptor source for this set is a woman aged 18-30 years who had recovered from COVID-19.

J is TRBJ2-2 and V is TRBV10-2; a weak D match, TRBD1 (6 bases). The CDR3 is made up of 15 amino acids. The germline V gene encodes CDR1 WSHSY and CDR2 SAAADI. V lost 2 bases to trimming and J lost 5 bases, with 12 bases between them. The CDR3 loop reads CASSEGGPRTGELFF. The CDR3 DNA reads TGCGCCAGCAGTGAGGGGGGCCCGAGGACCGGGGAGCTGTTTTTT.

CDR3 in DNA: TGTGCCTGGGGGACAGGGGGTTCACCCCTCCACTTT. This encodes CAWGTGGSPLHF. V gene TRBV30 combines with J gene TRBJ1-6, with 11 bases aligning to TRBD1. From germline, CDR1 is GTSNPN and CDR2 SVGIG (reference sequence). This CDR3 has 12 residues. After removal of 5 bases from V and 9 bases from J, the junction contained 0 bases not matched to a gene.

This CDR3 reads CASSQDEGLAYNEQFF. DNA of the CDR3: TGCGCCAGCAGCCAAGATGAGGGACTAGCCTACAATGAGCAGTTCTTC. V gene TRBV4-3 combines with J gene TRBJ2-1; 8 bases match TRBD2. J lost 2 bases, V lost 0 bases, and 3 bases had no gene match. CDR3 length equals 16 residues. Germline-derived CDR1 and CDR2 are LGHNA and YSLEER.

For the CDR3, the DNA is TGTGCCACCAGTGATGTTGACCCTCCTTCGGGGACCCAGTACTTC. Translating it yields CATSDVDPPSGTQYF. The chain recombines TRBV24-1 with TRBJ2-5; D not certain. This CDR3 comprises 15 residues. Germline-derived CDR1 and CDR2 are KGHDR and SFDVKD. V was trimmed by 3 bases and J by 7 bases, leaving 17 bases between them.

This chain connects TRBV5-6 to TRBJ2-3, with 9 bases lining up with TRBD1. Germline loops: CDR1 SGHDT, CDR2 YYEEEE. V lost 2 bases to trimming and J lost 5 bases; unmatched junction nucleotides: 9. This CDR3 has 16 residues. CDR3: CASSLTGGAPGDTQYF. For the CDR3, the DNA is TGTGCCAGCAGCTTAACAGGGGGCGCCCCCGGAGATACGCAGTATTTT.

CDR3: CASAPTSGGSGTDTQYF. The CDR3 nucleotides are TGTGCCAGCGCACCCACTAGCGGGGGGTCTGGCACAGATACGCAGTATTTT. This chain links TRBV5-4 with TRBJ2-3; TRBD2 matches 12 bases. This CDR3 has 17 amino acids. Losses at the gene ends were 7 bases for V and 1 base for J; bases not matched to a gene: 10. Germline assignment: CDR1 SGHNT and CDR2 YYREEE (reference sequence).

V gene TRBV9 combines with J gene TRBJ2-1; maybe TRBD1 (5 bases). Per germline, CDR1 SGDLS and CDR2 YYNGEE. This CDR3 has 17 residues. Trimming pared 2 bases from V and 1 base from J, leaving 16 bases between. Written as DNA, the CDR3 is TGTGCCAGCAGCGTTGTTGGGGCCTCTAGGTCCTACAATGAGCAGTTCTTC. Protein sequence: CASSVVGASRSYNEQFF.

V and J are TRBV19 and TRBJ1-6; D unresolved. The ends were cut back, 5 bases at V and 7 bases at J, with 9 bases in the middle. In germline, CDR1 is LNHDA, CDR2 SQIVND (reference sequence). The CDR3 runs 13 residues. The CDR3 nucleotides are TGTGCCAGTAGTGTATCCGGGAATTCACCCCTCCACTTT. This codes for CASSVSGNSPLHF.

This clone was seen a few times. The V and J genes are TRBV4-1 and TRBJ2-1, with D maybe TRBD2 (7 bases). V was clipped by 7 bases and J by 6 bases, with 22 bases between them. Germline CDR1 and CDR2: MGHRA and YSYEKL. The length of the CDR3 is 16 residues. The CDR3 spells CASTPRAEGGTNEQFF. The CDR3 nucleotides read TGCGCCAGCACCCCTCGGGCGGAGGGGGGGACCAATGAGCAGTTCTTC.

The chain has TRBV19 and TRBJ2-4, with D perhaps TRBD2 (6 bases). The CDR3 contains 19 residues. V was shortened by 7 bases and J by 0 bases, with 25 bases between the two germline ends. Germline CDR1 and CDR2: LNHDA and SQIVND (reference sequence). The CDR3 loop is CASTPSGLFFDLAKNIQYF. The CDR3 region has the DNA TGTGCCAGTACCCCAAGCGGGCTTTTTTTCGACTTAGCCAAAAACATTCAGTACTTC.